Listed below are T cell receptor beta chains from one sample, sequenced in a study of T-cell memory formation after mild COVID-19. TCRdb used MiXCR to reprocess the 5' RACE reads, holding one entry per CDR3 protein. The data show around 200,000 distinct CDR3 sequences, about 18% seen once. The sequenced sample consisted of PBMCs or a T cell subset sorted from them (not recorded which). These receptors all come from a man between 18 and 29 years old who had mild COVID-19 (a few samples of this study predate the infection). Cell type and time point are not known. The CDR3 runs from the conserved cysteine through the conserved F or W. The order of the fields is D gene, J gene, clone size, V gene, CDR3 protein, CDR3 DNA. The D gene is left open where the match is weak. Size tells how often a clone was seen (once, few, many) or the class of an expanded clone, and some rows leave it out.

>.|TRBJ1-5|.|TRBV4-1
CASSQDRQNRRPQHF
TGCGCCAGCAGCCAAGATAGGCAGAACAGACGGCCCCAGCATTTT
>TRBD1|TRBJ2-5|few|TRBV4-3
CASSQGGGQGAKETQYF
TGCGCCAGCAGCCAAGGTGGAGGACAGGGGGCGAAGGAGACCCAGTACTTC
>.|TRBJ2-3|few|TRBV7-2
CASSQTLGDTQYF
TGTGCCAGCAGCCAAACCTTAGGCGATACGCAGTATTTT
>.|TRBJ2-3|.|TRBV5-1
CASSLNHRDIDTQYF
TGCGCCAGCAGCTTAAATCACAGGGATATTGATACGCAGTATTTT
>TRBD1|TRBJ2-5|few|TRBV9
CASSVEGQQETQYF
TGTGCCAGCAGCGTAGAGGGACAGCAAGAGACCCAGTACTTC
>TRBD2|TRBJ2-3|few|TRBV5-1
CASSAGLAGIDTQYF
TGCGCCAGCAGCGCGGGACTAGCGGGGATAGATACGCAGTATTTT
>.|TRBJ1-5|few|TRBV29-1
CSAGGGNQPQHF
TGCAGCGCGGGGGGTGGCAATCAGCCCCAGCATTTT
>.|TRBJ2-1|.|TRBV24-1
CATSHGGSYNEQFF
TGTGCCACTTCCCACGGGGGATCATACAATGAGCAGTTCTTC
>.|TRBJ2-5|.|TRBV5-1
CASSLESYQETQYF
TGCGCCAGCAGCTTGGAGTCGTACCAAGAGACCCAGTACTTC
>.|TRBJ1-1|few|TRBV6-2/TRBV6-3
CASSYGYTEAFF
TGTGCCAGCAGTTACGGCTACACTGAAGCTTTCTTT
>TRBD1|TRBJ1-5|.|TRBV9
CASSVQGGQPQHF
TGTGCCAGCAGCGTACAGGGGGGTCAGCCCCAGCATTTT
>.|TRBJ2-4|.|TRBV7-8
CASSDRRLAAKNIQYF
TGTGCCAGCAGCGACAGGCGACTAGCTGCCAAAAACATTCAGTACTTC
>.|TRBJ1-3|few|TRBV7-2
CASSLEGGWFSGNTIYF
TGTGCCAGCAGCTTAGAGGGTGGGTGGTTCTCTGGAAACACCATATATTTT
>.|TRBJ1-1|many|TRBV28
CASSPNTEAFF
TGTGCCAGCAGCCCGAACACTGAAGCTTTCTTT
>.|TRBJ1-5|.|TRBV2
CASSGASYNQPQHF
TGTGCCAGCAGCGGGGCCAGCTATAATCAGCCCCAGCATTTT
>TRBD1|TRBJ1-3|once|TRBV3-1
CASSQETPQWGQGGSGNTIYF
TGTGCCAGCAGCCAAGAAACCCCTCAGTGGGGACAGGGAGGCAGTGGAAACACCATATATTTT
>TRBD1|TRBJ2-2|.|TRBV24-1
CATSDAGGDTGELFF
TGTGCCACCAGTGATGCAGGGGGAGACACCGGGGAGCTGTTTTTT
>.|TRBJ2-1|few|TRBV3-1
CASRLGDNEQFF
TGTGCCAGCAGGTTAGGGGATAATGAGCAGTTCTTC
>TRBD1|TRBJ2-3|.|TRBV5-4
CASSWTGSTDTQYF
TGTGCCAGCAGCTGGACAGGGAGCACAGATACGCAGTATTTT
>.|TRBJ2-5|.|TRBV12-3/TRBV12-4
CASSLGRRETQYF
TGTGCCAGCAGTTTAGGACGGAGGGAGACCCAGTACTTC
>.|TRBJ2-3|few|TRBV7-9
CASSPHGRGETDTQYF
TGTGCCAGCAGCCCCCACGGGCGCGGGGAGACAGATACGCAGTATTTT
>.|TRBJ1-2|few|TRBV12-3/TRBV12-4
CASSFGPGPYGYTF
TGTGCCAGCAGTTTTGGACCAGGCCCCTATGGCTACACCTTC
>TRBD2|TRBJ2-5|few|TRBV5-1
CASSSGTSGGQETQYF
TGCGCCAGCAGCTCCGGGACTAGCGGGGGCCAAGAGACCCAGTACTTC
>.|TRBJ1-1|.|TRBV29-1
CSVEGQGPFF
TGCAGCGTTGAAGGCCAGGGTCCTTTCTTT
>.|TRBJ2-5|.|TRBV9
CASSPHLTTETQYF
TGTGCCAGCAGCCCTCATCTGACTACAGAGACCCAGTACTTC
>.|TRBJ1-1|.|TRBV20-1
CSARTDMNTEAFF
TGCAGTGCTAGGACAGACATGAACACTGAAGCTTTCTTT
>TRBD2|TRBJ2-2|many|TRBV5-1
CASSLGLAVTGELFF
TGCGCCAGCAGCTTGGGACTAGCGGTCACCGGGGAGCTGTTTTTT
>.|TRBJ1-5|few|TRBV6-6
CASSPDIYPPQHF
TGTGCCAGCAGCCCGGACATATACCCGCCCCAGCATTTT
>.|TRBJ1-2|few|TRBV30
CAWSDSLQGGYTF
TGTGCCTGGAGTGACAGCCTTCAAGGGGGCTACACCTTC
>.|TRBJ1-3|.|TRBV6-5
CASSYREIGNTIYF
TGTGCCAGCAGTTATAGGGAGATTGGAAACACCATATATTTT
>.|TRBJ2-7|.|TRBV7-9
CASSLEFSYEQYF
TGTGCCAGCAGCTTAGAGTTCAGTTACGAGCAGTACTTC
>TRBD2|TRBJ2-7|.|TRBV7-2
CASSLVLAGPYEQYF
TGTGCCAGCAGCTTAGTCCTAGCGGGCCCCTACGAGCAGTACTTC
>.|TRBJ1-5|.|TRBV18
CASAGQLNQPQHF
TGTGCCAGCGCCGGACAGCTTAATCAGCCCCAGCATTTT
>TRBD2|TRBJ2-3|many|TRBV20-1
CSVARGGWTDTQYF
TGCAGTGTCGCACGGGGGGGTTGGACAGATACGCAGTATTTT
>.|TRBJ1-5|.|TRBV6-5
CASSPSLGTATGQPQHF
TGTGCCAGCAGTCCATCGTTGGGGACTGCAACCGGTCAGCCCCAGCATTTT
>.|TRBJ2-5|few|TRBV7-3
CASSLGGLETQYF
TGTGCCAGCAGCCTAGGAGGGCTAGAGACCCAGTACTTC
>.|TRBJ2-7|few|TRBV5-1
CASSYQIRDEQYF
TGCGCCAGCAGCTACCAGATCAGGGACGAGCAGTACTTC
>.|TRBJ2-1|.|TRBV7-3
CASSSSRLEQFF
TGTGCCAGCAGCTCGTCAAGACTGGAGCAGTTCTTC
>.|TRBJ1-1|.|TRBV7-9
CASSSDPGVAVAFF
TGTGCCAGCAGCTCGGACCCGGGCGTTGCGGTGGCTTTCTTT
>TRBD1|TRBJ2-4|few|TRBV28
CASSYGTGQNIQYF
TGTGCCAGCAGCTATGGGACAGGACAAAACATTCAGTACTTC
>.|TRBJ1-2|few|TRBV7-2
CASSPHREGGYTF
TGTGCCAGCAGCCCACACAGGGAAGGAGGCTACACCTTC
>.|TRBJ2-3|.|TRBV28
CASSFGTFTDTQYF
TGTGCCAGCAGTTTCGGGACCTTCACAGATACGCAGTATTTT
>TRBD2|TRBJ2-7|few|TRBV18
CASSPTSGDSEQYF
TGTGCCAGCTCACCGACTAGCGGGGACTCGGAGCAGTACTTC
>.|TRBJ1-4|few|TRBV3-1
CASSQSEKLFF
TGTGCCAGCAGCCAAAGTGAAAAACTGTTTTTT
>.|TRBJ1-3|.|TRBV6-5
CASKGEYTIYF
TGTGCCAGCAAAGGGGAGTACACCATATATTTT
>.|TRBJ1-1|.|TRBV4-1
CASSQDRWTEAFF
TGCGCCAGCAGCCAAGATCGGTGGACTGAAGCTTTCTTT
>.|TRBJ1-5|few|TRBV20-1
CSARESFGRGPDQPQHF
TGCAGTGCTAGAGAGAGTTTTGGGCGGGGGCCCGATCAGCCCCAGCATTTT
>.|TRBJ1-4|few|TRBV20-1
CSAQGRPQGILFF
TGCAGTGCTCAGGGACGGCCGCAGGGGATTCTGTTTTTT
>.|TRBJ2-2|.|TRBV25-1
CASSELNASKLGSLPELFF
TGTGCCAGCAGTGAATTGAATGCATCGAAGCTAGGGTCCCTGCCGGAGCTGTTTTTT
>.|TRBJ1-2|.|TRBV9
CASSVGVINYGYTF
TGTGCCAGCAGCGTAGGGGTCATTAACTATGGCTACACCTTC
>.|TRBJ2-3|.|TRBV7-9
CASSLGGGTTDTQYF
TGTGCCAGCAGCTTAGGGGGCGGGACCACAGATACGCAGTATTTT
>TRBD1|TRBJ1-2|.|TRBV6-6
CASSDRVGGYTF
TGTGCCAGCAGTGACAGGGTCGGGGGCTACACCTTC
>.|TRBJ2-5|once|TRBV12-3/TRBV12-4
CASTPRGGKETQYF
TGTGCCAGCACCCCCCGGGGCGGAAAAGAGACCCAGTACTTC
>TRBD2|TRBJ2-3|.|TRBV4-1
CASASGPAGHTDTQYF
TGCGCCAGCGCCTCGGGGCCAGCGGGGCACACAGATACGCAGTATTTT
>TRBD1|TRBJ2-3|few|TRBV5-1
CASSSGQGKTDTQYF
TGCGCCAGCAGCTCGGGACAGGGAAAAACAGATACGCAGTATTTT
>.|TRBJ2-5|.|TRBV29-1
CSVAPQTGLQETQYF
TGCAGCGTTGCCCCGCAAACAGGACTCCAAGAGACCCAGTACTTC